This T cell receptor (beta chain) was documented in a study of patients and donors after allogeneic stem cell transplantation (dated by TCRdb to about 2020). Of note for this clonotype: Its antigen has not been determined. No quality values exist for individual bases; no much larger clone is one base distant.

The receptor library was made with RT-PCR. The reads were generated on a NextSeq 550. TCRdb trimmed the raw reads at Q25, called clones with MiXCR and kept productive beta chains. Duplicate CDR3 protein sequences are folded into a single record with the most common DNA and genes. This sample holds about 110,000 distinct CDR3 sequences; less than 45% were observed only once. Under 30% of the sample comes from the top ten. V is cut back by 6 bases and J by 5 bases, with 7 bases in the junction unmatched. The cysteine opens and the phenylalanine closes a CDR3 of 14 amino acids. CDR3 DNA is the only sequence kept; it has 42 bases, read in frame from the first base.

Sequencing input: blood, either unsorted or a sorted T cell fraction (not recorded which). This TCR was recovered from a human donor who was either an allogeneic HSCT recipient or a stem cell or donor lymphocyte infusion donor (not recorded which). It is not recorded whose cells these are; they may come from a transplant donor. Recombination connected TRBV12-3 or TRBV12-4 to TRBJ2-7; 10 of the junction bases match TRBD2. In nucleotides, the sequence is TGTGCCAGCAGCACGGGACTAGCGCTTCACGAGCAGTACTTC. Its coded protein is CASSTGLALHEQYF.